Listed below are T cell receptor beta chains from one sample, sequenced in a study of cytomegalovirus exposure and HLA in healthy donors. Here immunoSEQ multiplex PCR was the method, and the copy in TCRdb shows in-frame clones only, minus some. Among tens of thousands of clones, more than 85% were seen once, and the ten largest hold 3.6%. Material for sequencing was PBMCs. The source of these receptors is a woman aged 25 to 39 in good health and CMV-seronegative. Both conserved end residues are part of each CDR3. The order of the fields is D gene, V gene, clone size, J gene, CDR3 protein, CDR3 DNA. The D gene is left open where the match is weak. A clone size is listed for some rows: how often the clone was seen (once, few, many), or a class if it is expanded.

.,TRBV23-1,.,TRBJ2-7,CASSPSSQGRYEQYF,TGCGCCAGCAGTCCATCATCACAGGGTCGCTACGAGCAGTACTTC
.,TRBV7-2,.,TRBJ2-7,CASSLGGGGVIYEQYF,TGTGCCAGCAGCTTAGGGGGAGGGGGAGTTATCTACGAGCAGTACTTC
.,TRBV4-1,.,TRBJ2-7,CASSQLPTGTYEQYF,TGCGCCAGCAGCCAACTTCCTACAGGAACCTACGAGCAGTACTTC
.,TRBV28,.,TRBJ1-1,CASSSYKIGNSGTEAFF,TGTGCCAGCAGTTCTTATAAAATTGGCAATTCAGGGACTGAAGCTTTCTTT
TRBD1,TRBV4-2,once,TRBJ1-6,CASSQELGTVNSPLHF,TGTGCCAGCAGCCAAGAGTTAGGGACAGTTAATTCACCCCTCCACTTT
.,TRBV27,few,TRBJ2-7,CASSLSPIYEQYF,TGTGCCAGCAGTTTATCCCCTATATACGAGCAGTACTTC
TRBD2,TRBV18,.,TRBJ2-7,CASSIERGSYEQYF,TGTGCCAGCTCGATAGAGCGGGGCTCCTACGAGCAGTACTTC
.,TRBV18,.,TRBJ2-7,CASSPVQGRASYEQYF,TGTGCCAGCTCACCAGTGCAGGGGCGAGCATCCTACGAGCAGTACTTC
TRBD2,TRBV30,.,TRBJ2-1,CAWGLAGGPTYNEQFF,TGTGCCTGGGGACTAGCGGGGGGGCCGACCTACAATGAGCAGTTCTTC
.,TRBV28,.,TRBJ1-2,CASSPMKGYYGYTF,TGTGCCAGCAGCCCCATGAAGGGGTACTATGGCTACACCTTC
.,TRBV5-1,.,TRBJ1-1,CASSLAGYSEAFF,TGCGCCAGCAGCTTGGCAGGGTACTCTGAAGCTTTCTTT
.,TRBV7-3,.,TRBJ2-4,CASSPPDFAEEPNRPKNIQYF,TGTGCCAGCAGCCCACCCGACTTTGCGGAGGAGCCCAACCGACCAAAAAACATTCAGTACTTC
.,TRBV19,.,TRBJ2-7,CASSSTVIYEQYF,TGTGCCAGTAGTTCGACAGTGATCTACGAGCAGTACTTC
.,TRBV9,few,TRBJ1-2,CASSVFTGSGYGYTF,TGTGCCAGCAGCGTATTCACAGGGTCTGGCTATGGCTACACCTTC
TRBD1,TRBV4-3,.,TRBJ2-2,CASSLSRQGSTGELFF,TGCGCCAGCAGCCTTTCGAGACAGGGGAGCACCGGGGAGCTGTTTTTT
.,TRBV30,.,TRBJ1-1,CAWSRVSDSMNTEAFF,TGTGCCTGGAGTAGGGTCTCGGACAGCATGAACACTGAAGCTTTCTTT
.,TRBV28,.,TRBJ1-4,CASSRTRNEKLFF,TGTGCCAGCAGCCGAACGAGGAACGAAAAACTGTTTTTT
.,TRBV9,.,TRBJ1-6,CASGRREGDYSISPLHF,TGTGCCAGCGGTCGTCGGGAAGGGGACTATTCTATCTCACCCCTCCACTTT
TRBD2,TRBV27,.,TRBJ2-5,CASSSQREGLAETQYF,TGTGCCAGCAGTTCTCAGCGGGAGGGCCTTGCGGAGACCCAGTACTTC
.,TRBV6-1,.,TRBJ2-1,CASSEQRTLNEQFF,TGTGCCAGCAGTGAACAGCGGACCCTCAATGAGCAGTTCTTC
.,TRBV18,.,TRBJ1-3,CASTPDRLRLSGNTIYF,TGTGCCAGCACGCCGGACAGACTTAGGCTCTCTGGAAACACCATATATTTT
TRBD2,TRBV18,once,TRBJ2-7,CASSRTSGSREQYF,TGTGCCAGCTCACGGACTAGCGGGAGCCGCGAGCAGTACTTC
.,TRBV19,.,TRBJ1-2,CASSTRSYLPESGNGYTF,TGTGCCAGTAGCACTCGTTCCTACTTACCTGAGTCAGGGAATGGCTACACCTTC
.,TRBV9,.,TRBJ2-5,CASSVAPSGLETQYF,TGTGCCAGCAGCGTAGCCCCCAGCGGGCTAGAGACCCAGTACTTC
.,TRBV5-6,.,TRBJ2-1,CASSLALVAHNEQFF,TGTGCCAGCAGCTTGGCCCTAGTCGCTCACAATGAGCAGTTCTTC
TRBD2,TRBV5-1,few,TRBJ2-3,CASSSRLAGGADTQYF,TGCGCCAGCAGCTCTAGACTAGCGGGGGGGGCAGATACGCAGTATTTT
TRBD2,TRBV29-1,once,TRBJ2-3,CSVTAGGTDTQYF,TGCAGCGTGACGGCGGGAGGGACAGATACGCAGTATTTT
.,TRBV7-9,.,TRBJ1-1,CASSSTTQVRGAFF,TGTGCCAGCAGCTCCACAACCCAGGTCCGTGGAGCTTTCTTT
TRBD2,TRBV7-9,.,TRBJ2-7,CASSSTRLAGAHEQYF,TGTGCCAGCAGCTCGACCCGACTAGCGGGAGCCCACGAGCAGTACTTC
.,TRBV5-6,.,TRBJ2-1,CASSLMAPGNEQFF,TGTGCCAGCAGCTTGATGGCCCCCGGGAATGAGCAGTTCTTC
TRBD1,TRBV4-3,.,TRBJ1-1,CASSQDQRGTGTEAFF,TGCGCCAGCAGCCAAGATCAGAGAGGGACAGGGACTGAAGCTTTCTTT
TRBD1,TRBV29-1,once,TRBJ1-2,CSVDTGTGANDYTF,TGCAGCGTAGATACCGGGACAGGGGCTAACGACTACACCTTC
.,TRBV7-2,.,TRBJ1-2,CASRAGVNYGYTF,TGTGCCAGCAGGGCCGGGGTTAACTATGGCTACACCTTC
.,TRBV5-1,.,TRBJ2-2,CASSKTVLLSTGELFF,TGCGCCAGCAGTAAAACCGTTTTGTTGAGTACCGGGGAGCTGTTTTTT
.,TRBV9,once,TRBJ1-2,CASSAQGVYGYTF,TGTGCCAGCAGCGCACAGGGAGTCTATGGCTACACCTTC
TRBD1,TRBV6-5,.,TRBJ2-3,CASRTGQGWADTQYF,TGTGCCAGCAGGACGGGACAGGGGTGGGCAGATACGCAGTATTTT